Detailed here is one T cell receptor (beta chain). The data originate from a study of shared T cell receptors in the human thymus. Assay used: immunoSEQ multiplex PCR; TCRdb lists only in-frame clones, some missing. Here the sample spans about 380,000 clones, 85% to 95% being singletons. The germline CDR1 and CDR2 sequences are GTSNPN and SVGIG (reference sequence). The CDR3 loop spans 16 amino acids. V gave up 3 bases and J gave up 2 bases, with 18 bases separating them. The source of this sequence is a human donor. Input material: thymocytes. The gene calls are TRBV30 and TRBJ2-3; D is possibly TRBD2 (7 bases). The CDR3 spells CAWSARGGRITDTQYF. CDR3 in DNA: TGTGCCTGGAGCGCTAGGGGGGGACGGATCACAGATACGCAGTATTTT.